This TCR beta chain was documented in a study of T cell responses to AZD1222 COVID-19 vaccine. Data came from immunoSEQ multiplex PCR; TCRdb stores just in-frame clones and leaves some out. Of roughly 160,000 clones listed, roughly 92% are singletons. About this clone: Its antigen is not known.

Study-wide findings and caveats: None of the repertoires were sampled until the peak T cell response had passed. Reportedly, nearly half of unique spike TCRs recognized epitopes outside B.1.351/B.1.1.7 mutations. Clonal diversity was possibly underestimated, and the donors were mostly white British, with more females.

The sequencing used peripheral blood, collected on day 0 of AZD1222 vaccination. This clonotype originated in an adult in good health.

The CDR3 spells CASSGGGAALSNQPQHF. The CDR3 nucleotides are TGTGCCAGCTCAGGAGGGGGTGCAGCGCTTAGCAATCAGCCCCAGCATTTT. The chain joins TRBV18 to TRBJ1-5; a possible D gene is TRBD1 (6 bases). Germline assignment: CDR1 KGHSH and CDR2 LQKENI. V was clipped by 5 bases and J by 0 bases, with 17 bases between them. This CDR3 spans 17 amino acids.